This T cell receptor (beta chain) was profiled in a study of T cell responses to AZD1222 COVID-19 vaccine. The method was immunoSEQ multiplex PCR; TCRdb's version includes in-frame clones alone and lacks a portion of them. The repertoire holds 27,000 or so clones, with approximately 90% as singletons. The sample holds one count of this clone. Deletions cut 6 bases from V and 5 bases from J, with 12 bases between. CDR3 size: 13 residues. CDR1 LNHDA and CDR2 SQIVND come from the germline V gene (reference sequence). The material sequenced was peripheral blood, taken 28 days after the second AZD1222 dose. The chain is built from TRBV19 and TRBJ2-3; weak D call: TRBD2 (6 bases). This clonotype was obtained from an adult who received the AZD1222 COVID-19 vaccine. The chain's CDR3 is CASRISGRDTQYF. CDR3 DNA sequence: TGTGCCAGTAGGATTAGCGGAAGAGATACGCAGTATTTT.